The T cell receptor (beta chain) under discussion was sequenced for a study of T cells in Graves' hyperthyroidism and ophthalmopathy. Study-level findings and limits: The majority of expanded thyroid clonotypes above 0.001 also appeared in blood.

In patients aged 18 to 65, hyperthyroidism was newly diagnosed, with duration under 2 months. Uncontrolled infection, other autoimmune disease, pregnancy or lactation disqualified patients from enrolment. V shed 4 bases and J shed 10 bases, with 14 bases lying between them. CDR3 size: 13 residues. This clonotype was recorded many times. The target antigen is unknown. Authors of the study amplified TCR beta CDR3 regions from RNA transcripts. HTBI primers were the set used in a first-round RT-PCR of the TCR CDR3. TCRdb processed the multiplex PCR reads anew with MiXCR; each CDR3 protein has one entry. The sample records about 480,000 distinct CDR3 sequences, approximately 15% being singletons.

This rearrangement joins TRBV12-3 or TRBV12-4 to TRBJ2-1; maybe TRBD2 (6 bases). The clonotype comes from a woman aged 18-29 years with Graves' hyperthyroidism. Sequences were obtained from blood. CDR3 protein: CASSSWTTSEQFF. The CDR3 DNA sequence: TGTGCCAGCAGTTCCTGGACTACTTCAGAGCAGTTCTTC.